This TCR beta chain was retrieved from a study of blood T cell repertoires in COVID-19. Across the whole study: Collection of acute and convalescent COVID-19 samples took place in the United States, Italy and Spain. PBMCs, B-cell-depleted T cells, or T cells were the source of the cDNA or gDNA that made up the material.

Germline-derived CDR1 and CDR2 are ENHRY and SYGVKD. The CDR3 is 19 residues long. Trimming cost V 2 bases and J 0 bases; bases outside gene matches: 5. Sequenced by immunoSEQ multiplex PCR; TCRdb stores in-frame clones only, minus some. Seen here are about 140,000 clones, roughly 85% observed once, and the top ten hold around 2.9%. This clone was observed a single time. The sequenced sample was peripheral blood. The chain links TRBV10-3 to TRBJ2-6, with 12 bases matching TRBD1. The TCR was taken from a man between 50 and 59 years old with acute or convalescent COVID-19. The CDR3, as DNA: TGTGCCATCAGTGAGGGAGGGACAGGGGGCGCCTCTGGGGCCAACGTCCTGACTTTC. The encoded protein is CAISEGGTGGASGANVLTF.